One sample yielded the 7 T cell receptor beta chains listed below, sequenced in a study of OX40 agonist ivuxolimab in advanced cancers. The method was immunoSEQ multiplex PCR; TCRdb's version includes in-frame clones alone and lacks a portion of them. The sample carries approximately 15,000 clones, around 77% recorded once. The sequences come from CD4+ or CD8+ T cells sorted from blood, collected in a trial of the OX40 agonist ivuxolimab. The origin of the receptors is an adult with an advanced solid tumor such as melanoma, head and neck, liver or kidney cancer.

This clone appeared a single time. The genes are TRBV10-3 and TRBJ2-7, with 7 bases identical to TRBD1. Trimming cost V 5 bases and J 4 bases; bases outside gene matches: 8. CDR1 and CDR2 (germline): ENHRY, SYGVKD. There are 14 residues in the CDR3. CDR3 DNA: TGTGCCATCAGTTCTATGACAGGGTTATACGAGCAGTACTTC. Encoded protein: CAISSMTGLYEQYF.

The CDR3 protein is CSVERDSSYNEQFF. CDR3 coding DNA: TGCAGCGTTGAAAGGGACAGTAGCTACAATGAGCAGTTCTTC. The chain uses TRBV29-1 and TRBJ2-1, with 7 bases fitting TRBD1. The V and J ends lost 2 bases and 3 bases, in that order; junction bases with no gene match: 4. Germline CDR1 SQVTM, CDR2 ANQGSEA. This CDR3 is built from 14 residues.

This clone was seen a few times. This rearrangement joins TRBV4-1 to TRBJ2-5; D unclear. There are 17 residues in the CDR3. CDR1 is MGHRA and CDR2 is YSYEKL in the germline V gene. The V end was cut by 0 bases, the J end by 1 base, with 15 bases between. The CDR3 loop reads CASSQDSPTAIQETQYF. The CDR3 DNA is TGCGCCAGCAGCCAAGATAGCCCGACGGCTATCCAAGAGACCCAGTACTTC.

The rearrangement joins TRBV15 to TRBJ2-2, with 11 bases fitting TRBD1. The germline CDR1 and CDR2 sequences are LNHNV and YYDKDF (reference sequence). V lost 3 bases to trimming and J lost 7 bases; unmatched junction nucleotides: 4. The CDR3 totals 15 residues. CDR3 sequence: CATSRRTGGLGELFF. CDR3 in DNA: TGTGCCACCAGCAGGCGGACAGGGGGCCTCGGGGAGCTGTTTTTT.

The rearrangement uses TRBV29-1 and TRBJ2-3, with TRBD2 matching over 15 bases. From germline, CDR1 is SQVTM and CDR2 ANQGSEA. The CDR3 runs to 15 residues. V shed 7 bases, J shed 6 bases, and the junction held 8 bases outside the gene matches. CDR3 protein: CSGTGTSGRSDTQYF. CDR3 sequence (DNA): TGCAGCGGTACGGGGACTAGCGGGAGGTCGGATACGCAGTATTTT.

The chain is built from TRBV11-2 and TRBJ2-5; 7 bases map to TRBD1. The end of the DNA fits TRBJ2-7 better, so the J call may be wrong. The CDR3 runs to 14 residues. Per the germline V gene, CDR1 is SGHAT and CDR2 is FQNNGV. CDR3 region: CASSGSGQHYEQYF. In DNA form, the CDR3 reads TGTGCCAGCAGCGGTTCGGGACAGCACTACGAGCAGTACTTC.

This chain joins TRBV9 and TRBJ2-1; 8 bases line up with TRBD1. CDR3 size: 15 residues. Per germline, CDR1 SGDLS and CDR2 YYNGEE. Losses at the gene ends were 3 bases for V and 3 bases for J; bases not matched to a gene: 5. The CDR3 region is CASSGQGNLYNEQFF. CDR3 DNA sequence: TGTGCCAGCAGCGGACAGGGGAACCTCTACAATGAGCAGTTCTTC. Together with reference TRBV9 and TRBJ2-1, the CDR3 gives the full variable domain: DSGVTQTPKHLITATGQRVTLRCSPRSGDLSVYWYQQSLDQGLQFLIQYYNGEERAKGNILERFSAQQFPDLHSELNLSSLELGDSALYFCASSGQGNLYNEQFFGPGTRLTVL.